The rows below give T cell receptor beta chains drawn from one sample of a study of blood T cell repertoires in COVID-19. Clones were read by immunoSEQ multiplex PCR, and TCRdb kept only the in-frame ones, dropping some. The sample yields about 77,000 clones, 80% seen once. The material sequenced was peripheral blood. The receptors were gathered from a woman aged 70-85 years with acute or convalescent COVID-19. CDR3s include the opening cysteine and the closing phenylalanine or tryptophan. Fields, in order: D gene, J gene, V gene, clone size, CDR3 DNA, CDR3 protein. A D gene is named only where the DNA matches it firmly. The listing skips clone size in some rows; elsewhere it reads once, few, many or a size class.

>-|TRBJ2-3|TRBV7-2|-
TGTGCCAGCAGCTTAGCGCCGGCGGAGCAGTATTTT
CASSLAPAEQYF
>TRBD1|TRBJ2-3|TRBV9|-
TGTGCCAGCAGCCCCCGGACAGGGGATAGGGGAACAGATACGCAGTATTTT
CASSPRTGDRGTDTQYF
>-|TRBJ2-2|TRBV25-1|once
TGTGCCAGCAGCGATGCCGGAAAGCGCACCGGGGAGCTGTTTTTT
CASSDAGKRTGELFF
>-|TRBJ1-1|TRBV4-1|-
TGCGCCAGCAGCCAAGATGGTGGGGGCGCTGAAGCTTTCTTT
CASSQDGGGAEAFF
>-|TRBJ2-3|TRBV6-5|once
TGTGCCAGCAGGGAGGGGCCGAGCACAGATACGCAGTATTTT
CASREGPSTDTQYF
>-|TRBJ2-5|TRBV6-4|-
TGTGCCAGCAGACTAGCCCTTTACGAGACCCAGTACTTC
CASRLALYETQYF
>-|TRBJ1-2|TRBV9|-
TGTGCCAGCAGCGTTGGCACAGGAGACTATGGCTACACCTTC
CASSVGTGDYGYTF
>-|TRBJ2-7|TRBV27|-
TGTGCCAGCAGTTTGGAATGGGGGGTCTCCTACGAGCAGTACTTC
CASSLEWGVSYEQYF
>-|TRBJ1-2|TRBV18|-
TGTGCCAGCTCACCCCGTGGGACACCTGACTATGGCTACACCTTC
CASSPRGTPDYGYTF
>-|TRBJ1-2|TRBV6-5|-
TGTGCCAGCAGTTCCGGACAGACCTATGGCTACACCTTC
CASSSGQTYGYTF
>TRBD1|TRBJ1-4|TRBV2|once
TGTGCCAGCAGTAAAGGGACAGCTAATGAAAAACTGTTTTTT
CASSKGTANEKLFF
>-|TRBJ1-2|TRBV12-3/TRBV12-4|once
TGTGCCAGCAGTTTAGGGAGGGAACATCGCTACACCTTC
CASSLGREHRYTF
>TRBD1|TRBJ2-7|TRBV15|-
TGTGCCACCAGCAGAGCCTGGACAGGGGGCAACGAGCAGTACTTC
CATSRAWTGGNEQYF
>TRBD2|TRBJ2-1|TRBV7-3|-
TGTGCCAGCAGCTTAACCAGCGGGGGAAGATATGAGCAGTTCTTC
CASSLTSGGRYEQFF
>-|TRBJ1-5|TRBV19|-
TGTGCCAGTAGTTCCAGGGGCAATCAGCCCCAGCATTTT
CASSSRGNQPQHF
>TRBD1|TRBJ1-1|TRBV5-1|-
TGCGCCAGCAGCTTGAGTCCAGGGGGCACTGAAGCTTTCTTT
CASSLSPGGTEAFF
>-|TRBJ2-7|TRBV10-3|-
TGTGCCATCAGTGAGTCGTTTCAGGGAAGGGAGCAGTACTTC
CAISESFQGREQYF
>TRBD1|TRBJ1-6|TRBV7-9|-
TGTGCCAGCAGCTTTGGACAGGGGTTTAGTAATTCACCCCTCCACTTT
CASSFGQGFSNSPLHF
>TRBD1|TRBJ1-2|TRBV4-1|-
TGCGCCAGCAGCCAATACAGGGGGAACTATGGCTACACCTTC
CASSQYRGNYGYTF
>TRBD2|TRBJ2-3|TRBV29-1|-
TGCAGCGCAGACGGGACTAGCGGGGCGCATTGGGATACGCAGTATTTT
CSADGTSGAHWDTQYF
>-|TRBJ1-1|TRBV29-1|-
TGCAGCGTTTCAGACTTAAACACTGAAGCTTTCTTT
CSVSDLNTEAFF
>TRBD2|TRBJ2-3|TRBV7-2|-
TGTGCCAGCAGCATTCGGACTAGCGGGGTGGTAGATACGCAGTATTTT
CASSIRTSGVVDTQYF
>-|TRBJ1-1|TRBV7-2|-
TGTGCCACTGGGCTACAGGGTAACACTGAAGCTTTCTTT
CATGLQGNTEAFF
>-|TRBJ1-2|TRBV2|-
TGTGCCAGCACCATCATCGGGGGGCACGGCTACACCTTC
CASTIIGGHGYTF
>TRBD2|TRBJ2-2|TRBV6-2/TRBV6-3|-
TGTGCCAGCACCCCGGCGGGACTAGCGGGGGGGCCTCCCACCGGGGAGCTGTTTTTT
CASTPAGLAGGPPTGELFF
>-|TRBJ2-2|TRBV2|-
TGTGCCAGCAGGAGAATAGCAACCGGGGAGCTGTTTTTT
CASRRIATGELFF
>-|TRBJ1-5|TRBV7-8|once
TGTGCCAGCAGCTCACCTCAGGGCAATCAGCCCCAGCATTTT
CASSSPQGNQPQHF
>TRBD2|TRBJ2-5|TRBV5-6|-
TGTGCCAGCCTGTGGAGCGGGGGGGTCCAAGAGACCCAGTACTTC
CASLWSGGVQETQYF
>-|TRBJ1-4|TRBV11-2|-
TGTGCCAGCAGCTCGACCTCGGCCGGTCGGGTCTTT
CASSSTSAGRVF
>TRBD2|TRBJ2-3|TRBV2|-
TGTGCCAGCAGAGGCGGGGGGGTACCGGATACGCAGTATTTT
CASRGGGVPDTQYF
>TRBD2|TRBJ2-1|TRBV9|-
TGTGCCAGCAGCGGGATAGCGGGGGGTTCCTACAATGAGCAGTTCTTC
CASSGIAGGSYNEQFF
>-|TRBJ2-3|TRBV6-5|-
TGTGCCACCGGGGGGGACAGACCCCCTCATTGGACGCAGTATTTT
CATGGDRPPHWTQYF
>-|TRBJ2-1|TRBV4-1|-
TGCGCCAGCAGCCAAACAGTCCTTATCAATGAGCAGTTCTTC
CASSQTVLINEQFF
>-|TRBJ1-5|TRBV28|-
TGTGCCAGCAGTTTCCGGGGGGCTGCCCAGCCCCAGCATTTT
CASSFRGAAQPQHF
>TRBD2|TRBJ2-3|TRBV29-1|once
TGCAGCGTTGAAGGCGATGCGGTAGCGGGGGGGGCAGATACGCAGTATTTT
CSVEGDAVAGGADTQYF
>-|TRBJ1-1|TRBV25-1|-
TGTGCCAGCAACGGGGTAAGTGAAGCTTTCTTT
CASNGVSEAFF
>TRBD2|TRBJ2-7|TRBV11-3|-
TGTCATCAGCGGGGGGGCCGATACTACGAGCAGTACTTC
CHQRGGRYYEQYF
>TRBD1|TRBJ1-5|TRBV6-2/TRBV6-3|-
TGTGCCAGCAGTTACGCAGTCGGGACAGGGGTCAATCAGCCCCAGCATTTT
CASSYAVGTGVNQPQHF
>-|TRBJ1-4|TRBV9|-
TGTGCCAGCAGCCCCGAAGCTGGGAGGATTATCGAAAAACTGTTTTTT
CASSPEAGRIIEKLFF
>TRBD1|TRBJ2-5|TRBV5-1|-
TGCGCCAGCAGCTCCGGACAGGGGAGGAGAGAGACCCAGTACTTC
CASSSGQGRRETQYF
>TRBD1|TRBJ1-6|TRBV5-1|-
TGCGCCAGCACCATTATCGGGGGACAGGGTTCGAGCTCCTATAATTCACCCCTCCACTTT
CASTIIGGQGSSSYNSPLHF
>TRBD2|TRBJ2-3|TRBV2|-
TGTGCCAGCAGTGAGGGTAGCGGGGGTAGCACAGATACGCAGTATTTT
CASSEGSGGSTDTQYF
>TRBD1|TRBJ1-1|TRBV6-2/TRBV6-3|-
TGTGCCAGCAGTCTTTCCGGGACAGGGAACACTGAAGCTTTCTTT
CASSLSGTGNTEAFF
>TRBD2|TRBJ2-5|TRBV12-3/TRBV12-4|-
TGTGCCAGCAGTACTAGCGGGGGGGCCTTTACGTACTTC
CASSTSGGAFTYF
>-|TRBJ1-5|TRBV19|once
TGTGCCAGTAGCACGATCTATAGCAATCAGCCCCAGCATTTT
CASSTIYSNQPQHF
>-|TRBJ1-3|TRBV4-2|-
TGTGCCAGCAGCCAAGACCCGGTGCCGCCTGGAAACACCATATATTTT
CASSQDPVPPGNTIYF
>TRBD1|TRBJ1-5|TRBV19|-
TGTGCCAGTAGGAGTATGGACAGGGGCTCCGATAGCAATCAGCCCCAGCATTTT
CASRSMDRGSDSNQPQHF